A single sample is the source of the 5 T cell receptor beta chains below, sequenced in a study of cytomegalovirus exposure and HLA in healthy donors. The primer mix had 60 Vbeta and 13 Jbeta primers. The assay was immunoSEQ multiplex PCR, and TCRdb's table has in-frame clones only and misses some. The sample consists of about 120,000 clones, 81% of them appearing once. The sequenced sample was PBMCs. These TCRs come from a woman aged 25 to 39 in good health and CMV-seronegative.

This chain links TRBV5-5 with TRBJ2-1; 10 nucleotides match TRBD2. J gave up 9 bases and V 6 bases, and 15 bases lay outside the gene matches. CDR1 SGHKS and CDR2 YYEKEE come from the germline V gene (reference sequence). This CDR3 has 16 amino acids. CDR3 region: CASIKLAGRGRGEQFF. In DNA form, the CDR3 reads TGTGCCAGCATAAAACTAGCGGGAAGGGGAAGGGGTGAGCAGTTCTTC.

This chain joins TRBV10-1 and TRBJ2-2; 8 bases match TRBD1. The germline V gene has CDR1 WNHNN and CDR2 SYGVQD (reference sequence). V lost 5 bases, J lost 5 bases, and 7 bases stayed unmatched. This CDR3 comprises 15 residues. The CDR3 is CASSWGQAGTGELFF. As DNA, the CDR3 is TGCGCCAGCAGTTGGGGACAGGCGGGGACCGGGGAGCTGTTTTTT.

This clone showed up just once. J is TRBJ1-6 and V is TRBV27; the D is unclear. CDR1 MNHEY and CDR2 SMNVEV come from the germline V gene (reference sequence). The CDR3 extends over 15 amino acids. Trimming pared 5 bases from V and 7 bases from J, leaving 15 bases between. The CDR3 DNA sequence: TGTGCCAGCAGTCCCCGGGTCCTTAGGAATTCACCCCTCCACTTT. Translating it yields CASSPRVLRNSPLHF.

This rearrangement joins TRBV19 to TRBJ2-5, with 7 bases matching TRBD2. Looked up from germline, CDR1 is LNHDA and CDR2 is SQIVND (reference sequence). There are 13 residues in the CDR3. After removal of 7 bases from V and 1 base from J, the junction contained 3 bases not matched to a gene. The DNA for the CDR3 is TGTGCCAGTAATAGCGGGTCCCAAGAGACCCAGTACTTC. This codes for CASNSGSQETQYF.

This chain joins TRBV18 and TRBJ2-7, with unresolved D. This CDR3 spans 14 amino acids. The germline CDR1 and CDR2 sequences are KGHSH and LQKENI. V was clipped by 3 bases and J by 4 bases, with 13 bases between them. CDR3 region: CASSPRADNYEQYF. The CDR3 DNA is TGTGCCAGCTCACCTCGAGCAGACAATTACGAGCAGTACTTC.